One TCR beta chain is described in this entry. The data were obtained in a study of blood T cell repertoires in COVID-19. Study-level background: PBMCs, B-cell-depleted T cells, or T cells were the source of the cDNA or gDNA that made up the material.

The authors' processing: Estimated nucleated cell counts came from reference gene primer amplification. Assay: immunoSEQ multiplex PCR; the TCRdb copy retains only in-frame clones and omits some. The V and J calls and the clone size are those of that table, but D and trimming were determined from the DNA. This sample has 200,000 to 250,000 clones; 70% to 90% occur once, and the top ten carry less than 14%. Trimming took 4 bases from V and 5 from J, leaving 15 bases between them. Germline CDR1 reads SGHTA; CDR2 reads FQGNSA. The CDR3 spans 15 residues. Cohorts were determined from participant-reported clinical history. What the recovered Cohort 3 donors had was two negative PCRs, clearance, or symptom resolution.

This rearrangement joins TRBV7-2 to TRBJ1-5; tentatively, D is TRBD1 (6 bases). This TCR came from a man aged 30-40 years who had recovered from COVID-19. Specimen: PBMCs or T cells enriched from blood (not recorded which). Here the CDR3 reads CASSSQQGRDQPQHF. The DNA for the CDR3 is TGTGCCAGCAGCTCTCAACAGGGCAGGGATCAGCCCCAGCATTTT.